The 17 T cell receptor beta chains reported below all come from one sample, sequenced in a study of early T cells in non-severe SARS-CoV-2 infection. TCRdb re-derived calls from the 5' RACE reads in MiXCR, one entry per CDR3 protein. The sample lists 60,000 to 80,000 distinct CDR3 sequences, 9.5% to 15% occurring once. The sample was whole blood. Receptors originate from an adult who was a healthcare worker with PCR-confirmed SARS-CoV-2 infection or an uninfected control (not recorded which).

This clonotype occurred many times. Written as DNA, the CDR3 is TGTGCCACCAGCAGAGAACCCCCGGGGGCCGTTAATTCACCCCTCCACTTT. Protein product: CATSREPPGAVNSPLHF. V usage is TRBV15 and J usage is TRBJ1-6; D might be TRBD1 (6 bases). Trimming shortened V by 0 bases and J by 6 bases, and 15 bases separated the two germline ends. The length of the CDR3 is 17 residues. CDR1 LNHNV and CDR2 YYDKDF come from the germline V gene (reference sequence).

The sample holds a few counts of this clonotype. In DNA form, the CDR3 reads TGTGCCAGCAGTCCTGATCGCCCCTCCTACAATGAGCAGTTCTTC. It codes for CASSPDRPSYNEQFF. This chain uses TRBV2 with TRBJ2-1, with D unclear. CDR1 and CDR2 from the germline V gene are SNHLY and FYNNEI. This CDR3 is 15 amino acids long. Trimming stripped 5 bases from V and 0 bases from J, with 11 bases between.

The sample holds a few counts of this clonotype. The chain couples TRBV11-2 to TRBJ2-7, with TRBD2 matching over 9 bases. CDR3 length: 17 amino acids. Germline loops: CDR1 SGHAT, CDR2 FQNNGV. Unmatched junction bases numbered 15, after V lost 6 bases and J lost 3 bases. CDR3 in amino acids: CASSKMPQASGIYEQYF. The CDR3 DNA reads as TGTGCCAGCAGTAAAATGCCACAGGCTAGCGGGATCTACGAGCAGTACTTC.

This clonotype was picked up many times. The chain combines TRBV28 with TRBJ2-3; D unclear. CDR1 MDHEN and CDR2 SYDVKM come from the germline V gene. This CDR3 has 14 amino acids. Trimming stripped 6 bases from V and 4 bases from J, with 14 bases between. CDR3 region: CASSLGPRSDTQYF. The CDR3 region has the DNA TGTGCCAGCAGCCTCGGACCTCGGTCAGATACGCAGTATTTT.

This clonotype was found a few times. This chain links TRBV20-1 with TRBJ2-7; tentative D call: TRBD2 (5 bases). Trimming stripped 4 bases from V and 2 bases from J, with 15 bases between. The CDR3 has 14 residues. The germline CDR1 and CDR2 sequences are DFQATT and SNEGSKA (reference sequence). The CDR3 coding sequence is TGCAGTGCTAAGGGTAGCGCCTATCCCTACGAGCAGTACTTC. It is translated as CSAKGSAYPYEQYF.

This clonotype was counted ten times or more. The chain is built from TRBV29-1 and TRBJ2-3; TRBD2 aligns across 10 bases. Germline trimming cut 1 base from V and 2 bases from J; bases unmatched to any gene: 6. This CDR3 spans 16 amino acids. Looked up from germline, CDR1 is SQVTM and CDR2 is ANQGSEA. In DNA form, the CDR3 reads TGCAGCGTTGAAGGTGCTAGCGGGAGATCCACAGATACGCAGTATTTT. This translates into CSVEGASGRSTDTQYF.

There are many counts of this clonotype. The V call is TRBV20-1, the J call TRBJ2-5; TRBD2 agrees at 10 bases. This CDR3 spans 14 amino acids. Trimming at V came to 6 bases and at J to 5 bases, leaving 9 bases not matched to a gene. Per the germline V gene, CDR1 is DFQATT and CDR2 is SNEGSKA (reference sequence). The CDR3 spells CSATPGLAYETQYF. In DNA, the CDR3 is TGCAGTGCCACTCCGGGACTAGCGTATGAGACCCAGTACTTC.

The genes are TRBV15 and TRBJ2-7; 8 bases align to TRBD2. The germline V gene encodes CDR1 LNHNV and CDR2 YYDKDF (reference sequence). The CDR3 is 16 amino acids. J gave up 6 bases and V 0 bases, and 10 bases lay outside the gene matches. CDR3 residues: CATSRDLAGGALEQYF. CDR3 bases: TGTGCCACCAGCAGAGATCTGGCGGGAGGCGCCCTCGAGCAGTACTTC.

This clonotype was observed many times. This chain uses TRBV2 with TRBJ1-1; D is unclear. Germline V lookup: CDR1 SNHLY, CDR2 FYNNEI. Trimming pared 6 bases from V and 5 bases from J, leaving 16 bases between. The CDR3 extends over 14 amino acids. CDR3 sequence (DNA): TGTGCCAGCAGGGAGGATGGGAGGAGGACTGAAGCTTTCTTT. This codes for CASREDGRRTEAFF.

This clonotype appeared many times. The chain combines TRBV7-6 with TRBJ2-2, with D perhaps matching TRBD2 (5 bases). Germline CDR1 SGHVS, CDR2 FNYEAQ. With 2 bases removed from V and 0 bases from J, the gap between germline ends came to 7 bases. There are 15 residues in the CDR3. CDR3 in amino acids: CASSLQRANTGELFF. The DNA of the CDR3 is TGTGCCAGCAGCTTACAGAGGGCGAACACCGGGGAGCTGTTTTTT.

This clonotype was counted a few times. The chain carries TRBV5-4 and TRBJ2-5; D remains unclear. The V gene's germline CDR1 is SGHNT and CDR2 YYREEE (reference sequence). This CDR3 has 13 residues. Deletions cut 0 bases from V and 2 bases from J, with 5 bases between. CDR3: CASSLDGQETQYF. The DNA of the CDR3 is TGTGCCAGCAGCTTGGACGGTCAAGAGACCCAGTACTTC. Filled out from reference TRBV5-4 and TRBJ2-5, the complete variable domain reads ETGVTQSPTHLIKTRGQQVTLRCSSQSGHNTVSWYQQALGQGPQFIFQYYREEENGRGNFPPRFSGLQFPNYSSELNVNALELDDSALYLCASSLDGQETQYFGPGTRLLVL.

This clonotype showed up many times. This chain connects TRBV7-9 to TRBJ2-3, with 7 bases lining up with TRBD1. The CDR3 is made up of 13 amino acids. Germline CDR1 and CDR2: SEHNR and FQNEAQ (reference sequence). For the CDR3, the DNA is TGTGCTCGCGGTGAACAGGGGACAGATACGCAGTATTTT. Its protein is CARGEQGTDTQYF.

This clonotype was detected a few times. The CDR3: CSVEPSGSNQQYF. DNA for the CDR3: TGCAGCGTTGAACCTAGCGGGAGTAACCAGCAGTACTTC. The chain links TRBV29-1 to TRBJ2-7, with TRBD2 matching over 10 bases. Germline V lookup: CDR1 SQVTM, CDR2 ANQGSEA. The CDR3 length is 13 residues. Losses at the gene ends were 2 bases for V and 8 bases for J; bases not matched to a gene: 6.

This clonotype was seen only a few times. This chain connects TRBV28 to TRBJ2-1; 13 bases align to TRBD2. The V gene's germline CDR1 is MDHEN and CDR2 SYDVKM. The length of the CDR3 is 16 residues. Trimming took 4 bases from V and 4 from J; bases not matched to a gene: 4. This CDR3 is CASSWGLAGNYNEQFF. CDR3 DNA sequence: TGTGCCAGCAGTTGGGGACTAGCGGGGAATTACAATGAGCAGTTCTTC.

The CDR3 region has the DNA TGCAGTGCTAGAAGAGCGGGAGGACAAGAGACCCAGTACTTC. It specifies CSARRAGGQETQYF. This chain uses TRBV20-1 with TRBJ2-5; 9 bases match TRBD2. Germline V lookup: CDR1 DFQATT, CDR2 SNEGSKA (reference sequence). After removal of 2 bases from V and 2 bases from J, the junction contained 3 bases not matched to a gene. The CDR3 spans 14 residues.

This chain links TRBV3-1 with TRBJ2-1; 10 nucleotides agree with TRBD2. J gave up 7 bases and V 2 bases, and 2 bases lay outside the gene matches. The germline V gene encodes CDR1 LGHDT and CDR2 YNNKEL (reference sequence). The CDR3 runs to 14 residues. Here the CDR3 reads CASSQPSGSNEQFF. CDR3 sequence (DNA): TGTGCCAGCAGCCAACCTAGCGGGAGTAATGAGCAGTTCTTC.

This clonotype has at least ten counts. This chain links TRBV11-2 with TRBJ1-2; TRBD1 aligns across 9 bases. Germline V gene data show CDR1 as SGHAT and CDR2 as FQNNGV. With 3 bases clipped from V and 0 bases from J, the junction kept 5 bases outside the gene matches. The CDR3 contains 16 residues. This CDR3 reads CASSLDRGQANYGYTF. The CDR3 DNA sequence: TGTGCCAGCAGCTTGGACAGGGGCCAAGCTAACTATGGCTACACCTTC.